The clone carrying this T cell receptor (beta chain) was found a few times. The antigen is unknown. These data are taken from a study of T-cell memory formation after mild COVID-19. Broader study findings: Shrinking CD4+ clones resided mostly in CM and EM, and CD8+ ones in EMRA. Clones that got smaller from day 15 to 85 had even CD4/CD8, while clones growing later tipped toward CD4+.

TCR alpha and TCR beta cDNA libraries with sample barcodes and UMIs came from 5'RACE using constant-segment primers. TCRdb fed the 5' RACE reads into MiXCR, producing one record per CDR3 protein. The sample contains 150,000 to 200,000 distinct CDR3 sequences, roughly 15% of which appear only once. CDR1 and CDR2 (germline): SGHTA, FQGTGA. After removal of 2 bases from V and 5 bases from J, the junction contained 8 bases not matched to a gene. This CDR3 comprises 15 residues. This chain links TRBV7-3 with TRBJ1-1, with 7 positions matching TRBD1. This TCR derives from an adult woman who had mild COVID-19 (a few samples of this study predate the infection). Cell type and time point are not known. The sample consisted of PBMCs or a T cell subset sorted from them (not recorded which). The CDR3 DNA sequence: TGTGCCAGCAGCTTAGGGCCGACAGGGTATACTGAAGCTTTCTTT. It is translated as CASSLGPTGYTEAFF.